The present entry profiles one T cell receptor (beta chain) with its context. As yet, its antigen is unknown. The entry originates in a study of T cell responses to AZD1222 COVID-19 vaccine. Study-level results: Clonal diversity was possibly underestimated, and white British individuals and females predominated among donors.

The data were produced by immunoSEQ multiplex PCR, yet TCRdb's version contains in-frame clones alone and is incomplete. The repertoire holds approximately 150,000 clones, with about 90% as singletons. Trimming took 6 bases from V and 8 from J, leaving 19 bases between them. This CDR3 is 14 amino acids long. Germline CDR1 is SQVTM and CDR2 is ANQGSEA. The chain employs TRBV29-1 and TRBJ1-4, with TRBD1 as a possible D gene (6 bases). This receptor was identified in an adult who received the MenACWY meningococcal vaccine as a control. The input for sequencing was peripheral blood, taken 28 days after the second dose of the MenACWY control vaccine. The CDR3: CSVHFTGFREKLFF. In nucleotides, the CDR3 is TGCAGCGTCCATTTTACAGGGTTCCGGGAAAAACTGTTTTTT.